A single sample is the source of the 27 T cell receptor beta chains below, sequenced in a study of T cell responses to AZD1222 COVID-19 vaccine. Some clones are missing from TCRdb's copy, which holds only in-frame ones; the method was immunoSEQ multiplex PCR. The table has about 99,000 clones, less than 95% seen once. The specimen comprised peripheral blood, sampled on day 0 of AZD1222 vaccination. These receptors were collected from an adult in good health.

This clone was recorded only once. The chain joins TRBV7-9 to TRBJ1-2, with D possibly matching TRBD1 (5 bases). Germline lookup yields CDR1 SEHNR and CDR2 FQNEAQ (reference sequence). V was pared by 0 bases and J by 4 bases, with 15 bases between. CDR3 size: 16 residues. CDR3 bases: TGTGCCAGCAGCTTAGCGGTTGACAGAGACCCCTATGGCTACACCTTC. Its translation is CASSLAVDRDPYGYTF.

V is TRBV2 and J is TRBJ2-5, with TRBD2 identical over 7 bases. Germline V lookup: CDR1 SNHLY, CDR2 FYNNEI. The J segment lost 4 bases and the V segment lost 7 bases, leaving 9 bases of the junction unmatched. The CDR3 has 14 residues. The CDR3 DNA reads TGTGCCAGCACCACAGGACTAGGTGGAGAGACCCAGTACTTC. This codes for CASTTGLGGETQYF.

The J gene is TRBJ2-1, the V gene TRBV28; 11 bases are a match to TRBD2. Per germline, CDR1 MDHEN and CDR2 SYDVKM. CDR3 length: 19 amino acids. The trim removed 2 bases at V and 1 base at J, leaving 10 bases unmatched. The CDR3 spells CASSLSTSGGRHSYNEQFF. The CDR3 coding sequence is TGTGCCAGCAGTTTAAGTACTAGCGGGGGCCGCCATTCCTACAATGAGCAGTTCTTC.

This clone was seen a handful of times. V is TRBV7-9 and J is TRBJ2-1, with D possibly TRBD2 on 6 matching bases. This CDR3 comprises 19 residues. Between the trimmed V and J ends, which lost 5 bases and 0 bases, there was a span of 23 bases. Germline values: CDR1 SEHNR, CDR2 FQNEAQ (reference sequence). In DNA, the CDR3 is TGTGCCAGCAGCCCCCCAGTGGTTGGAACTAGCCGCTCCTACAATGAGCAGTTCTTC. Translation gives CASSPPVVGTSRSYNEQFF.

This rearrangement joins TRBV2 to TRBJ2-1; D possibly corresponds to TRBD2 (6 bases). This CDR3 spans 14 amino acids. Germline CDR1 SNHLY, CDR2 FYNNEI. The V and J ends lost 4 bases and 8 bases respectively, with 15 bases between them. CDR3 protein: CASSAGLLRDEQFF. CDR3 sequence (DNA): TGTGCCAGCAGTGCGGGACTCCTAAGGGATGAGCAGTTCTTC.

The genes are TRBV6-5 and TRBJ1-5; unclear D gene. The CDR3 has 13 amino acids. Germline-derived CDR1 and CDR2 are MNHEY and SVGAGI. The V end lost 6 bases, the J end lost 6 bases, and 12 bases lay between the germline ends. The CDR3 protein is CASSQGAGQPQHF. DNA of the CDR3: TGTGCCAGCAGCCAAGGTGCAGGTCAGCCCCAGCATTTT.

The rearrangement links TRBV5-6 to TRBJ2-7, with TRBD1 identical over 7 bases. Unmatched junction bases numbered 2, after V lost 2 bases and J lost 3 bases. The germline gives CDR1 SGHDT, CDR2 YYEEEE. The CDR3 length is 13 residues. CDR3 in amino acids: CASSFDRDYEQYF. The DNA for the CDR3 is TGTGCCAGCAGCTTCGACAGGGACTACGAGCAGTACTTC.

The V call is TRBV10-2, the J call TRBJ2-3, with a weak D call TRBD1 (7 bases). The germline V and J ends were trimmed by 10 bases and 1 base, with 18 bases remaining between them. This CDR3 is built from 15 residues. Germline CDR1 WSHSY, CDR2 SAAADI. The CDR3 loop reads CATKQGGLGTDTQYF. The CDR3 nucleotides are TGCGCCACCAAGCAGGGGGGCTTGGGCACAGATACGCAGTATTTT.

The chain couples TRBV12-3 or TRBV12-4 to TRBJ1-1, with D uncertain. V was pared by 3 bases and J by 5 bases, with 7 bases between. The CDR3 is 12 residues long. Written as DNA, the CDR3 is TGTGCCAGCAGTTTGGGGTGGACTGAAGCTTTCTTT. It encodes CASSLGWTEAFF.

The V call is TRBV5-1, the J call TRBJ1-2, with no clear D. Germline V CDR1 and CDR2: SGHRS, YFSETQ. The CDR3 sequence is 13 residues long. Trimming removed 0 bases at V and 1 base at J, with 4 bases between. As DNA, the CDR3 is TGCGCCAGCAGCTTGGACATTAACTATGGCTACACCTTC. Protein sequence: CASSLDINYGYTF.

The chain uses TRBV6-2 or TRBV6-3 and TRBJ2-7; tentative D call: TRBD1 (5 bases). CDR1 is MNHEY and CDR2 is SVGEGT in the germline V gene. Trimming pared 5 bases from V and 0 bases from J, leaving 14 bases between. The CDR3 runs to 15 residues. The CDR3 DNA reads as TGTGCCAGCAGTCACCAGGGAACGAGCTCCTACGAGCAGTACTTC. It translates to CASSHQGTSSYEQYF.

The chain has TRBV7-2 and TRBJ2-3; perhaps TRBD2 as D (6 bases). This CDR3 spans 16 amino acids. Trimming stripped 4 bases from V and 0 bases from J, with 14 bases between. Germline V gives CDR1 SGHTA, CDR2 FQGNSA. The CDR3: CASSSTLRGSTDTQYF. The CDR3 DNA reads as TGTGCCAGCAGCTCAACCTTGCGGGGAAGCACAGATACGCAGTATTTT.

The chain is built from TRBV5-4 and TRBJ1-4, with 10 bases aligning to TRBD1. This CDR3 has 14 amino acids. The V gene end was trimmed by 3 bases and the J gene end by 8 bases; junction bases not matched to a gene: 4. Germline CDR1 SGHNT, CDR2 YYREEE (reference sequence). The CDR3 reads CASSWDRGREKLFF. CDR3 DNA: TGTGCCAGCAGCTGGGACAGGGGAAGGGAAAAACTGTTTTTT.

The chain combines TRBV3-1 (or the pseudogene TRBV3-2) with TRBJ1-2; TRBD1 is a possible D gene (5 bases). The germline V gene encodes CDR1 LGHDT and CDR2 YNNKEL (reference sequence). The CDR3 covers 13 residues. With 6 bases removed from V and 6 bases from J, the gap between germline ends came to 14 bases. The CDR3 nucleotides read TGTGCCAGCAGGGGGACGGCCGTCCATGGCTACACCTTC. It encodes CASRGTAVHGYTF.

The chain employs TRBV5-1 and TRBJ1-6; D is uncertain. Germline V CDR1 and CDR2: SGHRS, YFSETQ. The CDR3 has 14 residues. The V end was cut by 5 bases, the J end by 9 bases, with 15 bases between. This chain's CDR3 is CASSFVAEASPLHF. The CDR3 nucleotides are TGCGCCAGCAGTTTCGTGGCAGAAGCTTCACCCCTCCACTTT.

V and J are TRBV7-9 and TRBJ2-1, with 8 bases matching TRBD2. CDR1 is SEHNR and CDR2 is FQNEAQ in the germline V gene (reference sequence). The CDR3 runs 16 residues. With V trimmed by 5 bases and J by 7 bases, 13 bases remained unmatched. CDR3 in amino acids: CASSPTRAGGLNEQFF. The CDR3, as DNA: TGTGCCAGCAGCCCAACAAGGGCGGGGGGTCTTAATGAGCAGTTCTTC. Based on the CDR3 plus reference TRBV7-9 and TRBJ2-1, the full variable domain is DTGVSQNPRHKITKRGQNVTFRCDPISEHNRLYWYRQTLGQGPEFLTYFQNEAQLEKSRLLSDRFSAERPKGSFSTLEIQRTEQGDSAMYLCASSPTRAGGLNEQFFGPGTRLTVL.

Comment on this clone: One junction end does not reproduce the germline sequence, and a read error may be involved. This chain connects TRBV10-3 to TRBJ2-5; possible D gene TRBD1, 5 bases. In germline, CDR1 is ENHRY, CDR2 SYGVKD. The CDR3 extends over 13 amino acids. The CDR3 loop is CAINEDTEETQYF. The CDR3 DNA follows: TGTGCCATCAATGAGGACACCGAAGAGACCCAGTACTTC.

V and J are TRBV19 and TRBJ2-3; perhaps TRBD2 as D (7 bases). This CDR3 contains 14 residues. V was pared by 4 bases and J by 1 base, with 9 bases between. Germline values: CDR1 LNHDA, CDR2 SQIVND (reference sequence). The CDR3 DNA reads TGTGCCAGTAGTAGGGGGGGCGGCACAGATACGCAGTATTTT. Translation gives CASSRGGGTDTQYF. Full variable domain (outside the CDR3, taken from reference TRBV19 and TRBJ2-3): DGGITQSPKYLFRKEGQNVTLSCEQNLNHDAMYWYRQDPGQGLRLIYYSQIVNDFQKGDIAEGYSVSREKKESFPLTVTSAQKNPTAFYLCASSRGGGTDTQYFGPGTRLTVL.

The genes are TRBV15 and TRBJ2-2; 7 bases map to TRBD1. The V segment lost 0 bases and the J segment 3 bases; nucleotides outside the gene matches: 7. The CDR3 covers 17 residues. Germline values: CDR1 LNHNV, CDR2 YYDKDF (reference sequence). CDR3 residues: CATSRDRRGRDTGELFF. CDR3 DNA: TGTGCCACCAGCAGAGATCGTAGGGGGCGGGACACCGGGGAGCTGTTTTTT.

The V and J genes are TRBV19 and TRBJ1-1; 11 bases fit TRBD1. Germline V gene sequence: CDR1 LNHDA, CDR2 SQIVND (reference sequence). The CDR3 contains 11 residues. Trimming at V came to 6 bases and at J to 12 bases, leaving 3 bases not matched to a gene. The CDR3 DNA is TGTGCCAGTAGGGACAGGGGGCAAACTTTCTTT. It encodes CASRDRGQTFF.

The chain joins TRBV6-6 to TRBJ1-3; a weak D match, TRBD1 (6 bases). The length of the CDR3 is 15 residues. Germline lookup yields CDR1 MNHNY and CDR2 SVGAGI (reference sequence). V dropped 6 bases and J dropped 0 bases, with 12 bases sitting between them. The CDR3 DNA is TGTGCCAGCAGACGGACAGTCGCCTCTGGAAACACCATATATTTT. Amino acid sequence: CASRRTVASGNTIYF.

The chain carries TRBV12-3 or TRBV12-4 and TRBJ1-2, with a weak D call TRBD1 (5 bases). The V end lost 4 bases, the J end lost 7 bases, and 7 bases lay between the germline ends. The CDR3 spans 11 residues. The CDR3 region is CASSSRGGYTF. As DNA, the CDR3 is TGTGCCAGCAGTTCAAGGGGTGGCTACACCTTC.

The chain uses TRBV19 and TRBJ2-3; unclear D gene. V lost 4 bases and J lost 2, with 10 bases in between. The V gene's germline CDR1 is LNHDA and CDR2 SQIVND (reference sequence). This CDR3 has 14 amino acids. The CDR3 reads CASSTRGDTDTQYF. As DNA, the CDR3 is TGTGCCAGTAGTACGCGAGGAGACACAGATACGCAGTATTTT.

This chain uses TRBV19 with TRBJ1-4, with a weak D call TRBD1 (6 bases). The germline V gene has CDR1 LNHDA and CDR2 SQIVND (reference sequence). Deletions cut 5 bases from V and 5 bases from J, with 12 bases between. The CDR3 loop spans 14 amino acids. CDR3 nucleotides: TGTGCCAGTAGTCTCGATAGGGGGAATGAAAAACTGTTTTTT. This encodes CASSLDRGNEKLFF.

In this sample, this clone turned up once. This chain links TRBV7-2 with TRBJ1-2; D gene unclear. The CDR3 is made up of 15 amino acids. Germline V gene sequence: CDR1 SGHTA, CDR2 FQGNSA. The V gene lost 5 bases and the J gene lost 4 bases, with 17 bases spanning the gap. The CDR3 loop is CASSPTWGGFYGYTF. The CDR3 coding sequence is TGTGCCAGCAGCCCCACCTGGGGAGGATTCTATGGCTACACCTTC.

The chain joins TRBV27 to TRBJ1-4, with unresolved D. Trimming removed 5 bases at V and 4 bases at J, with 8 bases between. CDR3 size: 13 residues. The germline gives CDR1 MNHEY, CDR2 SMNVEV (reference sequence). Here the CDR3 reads CASSARGNEKLFF. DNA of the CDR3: TGTGCCAGCAGTGCCCGGGGTAATGAAAAACTGTTTTTT.

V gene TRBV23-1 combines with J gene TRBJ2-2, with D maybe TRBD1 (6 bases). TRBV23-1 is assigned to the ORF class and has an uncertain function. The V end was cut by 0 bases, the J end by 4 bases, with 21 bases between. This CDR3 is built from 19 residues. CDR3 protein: CASSQSGTLGRGGTGELFF. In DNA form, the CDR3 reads TGCGCCAGCAGTCAATCTGGAACCCTGGGACGAGGGGGCACCGGGGAGCTGTTTTTT.